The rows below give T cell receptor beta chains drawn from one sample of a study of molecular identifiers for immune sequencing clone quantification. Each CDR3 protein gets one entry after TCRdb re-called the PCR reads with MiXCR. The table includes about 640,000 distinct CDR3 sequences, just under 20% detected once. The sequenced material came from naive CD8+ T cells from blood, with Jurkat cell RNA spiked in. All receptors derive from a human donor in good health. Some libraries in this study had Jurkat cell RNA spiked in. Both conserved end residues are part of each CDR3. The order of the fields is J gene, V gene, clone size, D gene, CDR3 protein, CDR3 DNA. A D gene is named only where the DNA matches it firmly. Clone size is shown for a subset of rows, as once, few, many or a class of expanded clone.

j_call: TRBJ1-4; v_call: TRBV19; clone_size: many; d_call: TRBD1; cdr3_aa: CASSPEGTGSNEKLFF; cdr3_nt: TGTGCCAGTAGTCCCGAGGGGACAGGTTCTAATGAAAAACTGTTTTTT
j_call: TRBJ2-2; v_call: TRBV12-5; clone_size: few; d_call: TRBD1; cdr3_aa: CASGYVGQVDTGELFF; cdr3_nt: TGTGCTAGTGGTTATGTTGGACAGGTTGACACCGGGGAGCTGTTTTTT
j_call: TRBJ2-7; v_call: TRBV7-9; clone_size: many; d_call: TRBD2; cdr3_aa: CASSSTSGRYEQYF; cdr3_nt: TGTGCCAGCAGCTCCACTAGCGGACGGTACGAGCAGTACTTC
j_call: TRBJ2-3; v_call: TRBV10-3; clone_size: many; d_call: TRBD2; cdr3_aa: CAIRQKTSTSAFTDTQYF; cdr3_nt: TGTGCCATCAGACAGAAGACCTCGACTAGCGCCTTTACAGATACGCAGTATTTT
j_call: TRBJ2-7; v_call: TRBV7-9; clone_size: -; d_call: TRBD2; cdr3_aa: CASSLAVGLTSYEQYF; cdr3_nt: TGTGCCAGCAGCTTAGCGGTGGGACTAACCTCCTACGAGCAGTACTTC
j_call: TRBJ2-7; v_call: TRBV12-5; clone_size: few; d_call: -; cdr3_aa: CASGLATAGRYEQYF; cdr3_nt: TGTGCTAGTGGTCTCGCTACGGCAGGGCGCTACGAGCAGTACTTC
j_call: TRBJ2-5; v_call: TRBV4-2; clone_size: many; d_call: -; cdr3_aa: CASSQVSIGVQETQYF; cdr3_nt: TGTGCCAGCAGCCAAGTTTCCATCGGCGTCCAAGAGACCCAGTACTTC
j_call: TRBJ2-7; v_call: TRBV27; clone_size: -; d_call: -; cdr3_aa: CASSSGWQLDAYEQYF; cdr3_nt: TGTGCCAGCAGTTCCGGGTGGCAGCTAGACGCCTACGAGCAGTACTTC
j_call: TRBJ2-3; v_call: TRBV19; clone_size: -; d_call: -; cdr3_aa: CASRRRTAPRDTQYF; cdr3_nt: TGTGCCAGTAGAAGGAGGACCGCCCCCCGAGATACGCAGTATTTT
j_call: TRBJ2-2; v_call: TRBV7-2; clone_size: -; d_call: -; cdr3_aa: CASSEGPQNTGELFF; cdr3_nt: TGTGCCAGCAGCGAGGGACCACAGAACACCGGGGAGCTGTTTTTT
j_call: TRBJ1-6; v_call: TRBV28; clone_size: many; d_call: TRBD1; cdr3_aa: CASSLDRAGSPLHF; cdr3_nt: TGTGCCAGCAGTTTAGACAGGGCTGGATCACCCCTCCACTTT
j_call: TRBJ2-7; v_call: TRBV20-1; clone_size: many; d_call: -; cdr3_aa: CSARDQWGPSSYEQYF; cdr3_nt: TGCAGTGCTAGAGATCAATGGGGACCGAGTTCCTACGAGCAGTACTTC
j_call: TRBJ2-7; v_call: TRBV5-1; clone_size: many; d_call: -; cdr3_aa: CASSFDSIAYEQYF; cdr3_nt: TGCGCCAGCAGCTTTGACAGTATTGCCTACGAGCAGTACTTC
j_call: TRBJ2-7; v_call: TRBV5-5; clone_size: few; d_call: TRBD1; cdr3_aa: CASTVQGAEWYEQYF; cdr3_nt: TGTGCCAGCACCGTACAGGGGGCGGAATGGTACGAGCAGTACTTC
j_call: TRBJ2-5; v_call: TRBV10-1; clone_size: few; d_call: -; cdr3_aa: CASSDGLSQETQYF; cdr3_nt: TGCGCCAGCAGCGACGGACTATCTCAAGAGACCCAGTACTTC
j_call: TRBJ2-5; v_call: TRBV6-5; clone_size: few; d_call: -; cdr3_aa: CASSYGFPETQYF; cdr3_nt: TGTGCCAGCAGTTACGGCTTCCCGGAGACCCAGTACTTC
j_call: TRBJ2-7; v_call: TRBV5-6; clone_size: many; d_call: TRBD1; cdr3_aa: CASRKLQGADEQYF; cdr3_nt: TGTGCCAGCAGGAAGCTACAGGGGGCGGACGAGCAGTACTTC
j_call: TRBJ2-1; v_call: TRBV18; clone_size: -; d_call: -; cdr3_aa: CASSLPGTPYNEQFF; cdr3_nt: TGTGCCAGCTCACTCCCCGGGACTCCTTACAATGAGCAGTTCTTC
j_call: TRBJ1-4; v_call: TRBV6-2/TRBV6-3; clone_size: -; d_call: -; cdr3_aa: CASSPPGTNEKLFF; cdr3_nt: TGTGCCAGCAGCCCGCCGGGGACTAATGAAAAACTGTTTTTT
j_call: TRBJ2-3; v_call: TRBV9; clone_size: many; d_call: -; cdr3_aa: CASSVGLTDTQYF; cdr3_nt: TGTGCCAGCAGCGTAGGACTGACAGATACGCAGTATTTT
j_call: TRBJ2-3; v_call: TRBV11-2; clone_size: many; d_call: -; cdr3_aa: CASRRPGPGTDTQYF; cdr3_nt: TGTGCCAGCAGACGGCCGGGCCCTGGAACAGATACGCAGTATTTT
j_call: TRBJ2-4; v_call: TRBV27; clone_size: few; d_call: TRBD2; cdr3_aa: CASTPLRGLAENIQYF; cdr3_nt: TGTGCCAGCACCCCCCTCCGAGGACTAGCGGAAAACATTCAGTACTTC
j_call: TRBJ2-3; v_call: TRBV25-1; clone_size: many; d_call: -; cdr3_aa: CASSEIGTDTQYF; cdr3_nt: TGTGCCAGCAGTGAAATCGGCACAGATACGCAGTATTTT
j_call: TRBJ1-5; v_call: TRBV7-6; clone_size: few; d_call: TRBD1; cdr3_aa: CASSPGQGEQLQHF; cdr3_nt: TGTGCCAGCAGCCCTGGACAGGGGGAACAGCTCCAGCATTTT
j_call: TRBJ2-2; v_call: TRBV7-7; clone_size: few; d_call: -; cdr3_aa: CASSWTVMAGELFF; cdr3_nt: TGTGCCAGCAGCTGGACGGTTATGGCCGGGGAGCTGTTTTTT
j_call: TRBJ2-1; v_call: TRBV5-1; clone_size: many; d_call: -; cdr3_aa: CASSLSLTGTNNEQFF; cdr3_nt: TGCGCCAGCAGCTTGTCCTTGACAGGAACGAACAATGAGCAGTTCTTC
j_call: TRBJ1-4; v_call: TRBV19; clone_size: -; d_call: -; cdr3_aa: CATPRGIFNEKLFF; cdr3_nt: TGTGCCACCCCTAGGGGCATATTTAATGAAAAACTGTTTTTT
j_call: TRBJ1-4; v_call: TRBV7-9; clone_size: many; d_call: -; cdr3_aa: CASSLVRQGLEEKLFF; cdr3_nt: TGTGCCAGCAGCTTAGTGAGGCAGGGGCTCGAAGAAAAACTGTTTTTT